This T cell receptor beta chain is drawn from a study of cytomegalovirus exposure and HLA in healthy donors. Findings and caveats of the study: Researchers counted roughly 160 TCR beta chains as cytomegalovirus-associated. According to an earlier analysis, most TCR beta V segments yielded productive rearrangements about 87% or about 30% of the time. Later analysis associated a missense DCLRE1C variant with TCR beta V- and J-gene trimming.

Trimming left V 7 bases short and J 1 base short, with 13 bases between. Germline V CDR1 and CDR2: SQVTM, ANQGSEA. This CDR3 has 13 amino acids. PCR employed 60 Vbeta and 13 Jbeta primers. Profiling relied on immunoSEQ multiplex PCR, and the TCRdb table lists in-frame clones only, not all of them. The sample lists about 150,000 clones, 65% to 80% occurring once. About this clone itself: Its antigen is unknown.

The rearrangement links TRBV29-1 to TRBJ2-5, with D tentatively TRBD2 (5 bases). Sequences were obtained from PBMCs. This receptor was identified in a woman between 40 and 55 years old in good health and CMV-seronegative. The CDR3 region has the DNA TGCAGCGCCGACACCGGACTCCAAGAGACCCAGTACTTC. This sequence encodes CSADTGLQETQYF.